In this sample, the clone carrying this T cell receptor beta chain turned up a few times. The antigen is undetermined. The CDR3 consists of 14 residues. V gave up 0 bases and J gave up 5 bases, with 10 bases separating them. The germline gives CDR1 SNHLY, CDR2 FYNNEI. These data originate in a study of T cell responses to AZD1222 COVID-19 vaccine. Overall study results and limits: Clonal diversity may have been underestimated in mostly white British donors. A rise in Spike-specific TCR breadth and depth followed two AZD1222 doses. At baseline, seropositivity was found in only six or seven AZD1222 recipients. Among spike-specific TCRs, nearly half reportedly target unmutated variant regions.

TCRdb keeps only in-frame clones here, not all; method: immunoSEQ multiplex PCR. The repertoire holds 30,000 to 35,000 clones, more than 75% seen once, with 4.5% to 5.5% in the top ten. The sample here was peripheral blood, taken 28 days after the second AZD1222 dose. The clonotype comes from an adult who received the AZD1222 COVID-19 vaccine. V usage is TRBV2 and J usage is TRBJ1-2; weak D call: TRBD1 (5 bases). CDR3 nucleotides: TGTGCCAGCAGTGAAGCCGGCAGGGTGTATGGCTACACCTTC. Translation: CASSEAGRVYGYTF.